Listed below are T cell receptor beta chains from one sample, sequenced in a study of blood T cell repertoires in COVID-19. TCRdb's table, derived via immunoSEQ multiplex PCR, lists solely in-frame clones and lacks some. The sample includes about 130,000 clones, about 87% of them seen just once. Sequenced material: peripheral blood. These receptors were obtained from a man aged 50-59 years with acute or convalescent COVID-19. The CDR3 runs from the conserved cysteine through the conserved F or W. A D gene is named only where the DNA matches it firmly. Size values are once, few and many counts, or a class for expanded clones, and some rows have none.

j_call clone_size d_call v_call cdr3_nt cdr3_aa
TRBJ2-1 - - TRBV28 TGTGCCAGCAGTGTAGCCGGGGAGCAGTTCTTC CASSVAGEQFF
TRBJ2-3 - TRBD1 TRBV29-1 TGCAGCGTTACTAGCTTACAGGGGGGTACGCAGTATTTT CSVTSLQGGTQYF
TRBJ2-3 - TRBD2 TRBV11-2 TGTGCCAGCAGCCCCTGGGGACTAGCGGAGCCGAACCCAGATACGCAGTATTTT CASSPWGLAEPNPDTQYF
TRBJ1-4 - - TRBV11-2 TGTGCCAGCAGCTCACAATCGGGAGCTGGAAAACTGTTTTTT CASSSQSGAGKLFF
TRBJ1-1 - - TRBV7-8 TGTGCCAGCAGCCTCGGGGGAGGGGAAACTGAAGCTTTCTTT CASSLGGGETEAFF
TRBJ1-1 - - TRBV5-1 TGCGCCAGCAGCTGGATAGGGGGCACTGAAGCTTTCTTT CASSWIGGTEAFF
TRBJ2-1 - - TRBV30 TGTGCCTGGGACGGGTCTTTCGGCGATGAGCAGTTCTTC CAWDGSFGDEQFF
TRBJ1-3 - TRBD1 TRBV20-1 TGCAGTGCTAGTGGGCAGGGGGCTCGAGGAAACACCATATATTTT CSASGQGARGNTIYF
TRBJ2-7 - TRBD2 TRBV10-2 TGCGCCAGCAGCCTAGCGGGAGGGGGATACGAGCAGTACTTC CASSLAGGGYEQYF
TRBJ2-7 - - TRBV7-2 TGTGCCAGCAGCATAGGGGAGGCCCTCGAGCAGTACTTC CASSIGEALEQYF
TRBJ2-6 - - TRBV9 TGTGCCAGCAGCTCGACCGGAGCCGGGGCCAACGTCCTGACTTTC CASSSTGAGANVLTF
TRBJ1-1 - TRBD1 TRBV5-4 TGTGCCAGCAGCTTAAAGACAGGGGAACGACGAGCTTTCTTT CASSLKTGERRAFF
TRBJ1-3 - - TRBV6-5 TGTGCCAGCAAAGGACAGTCGGAAGGAACCATATATTTT CASKGQSEGTIYF
TRBJ2-4 - TRBD2 TRBV5-1 TGCGCCAGCAGCTTAGCGGGGGAGCCAAACATTCAGTACTTC CASSLAGEPNIQYF
TRBJ2-5 - TRBD1 TRBV5-1 TGCGCCAGCAGCCGAGGGACAGGGCAAGAGACCCAGTACTTC CASSRGTGQETQYF
TRBJ2-3 once - TRBV3-1/TRBV3-2 TGTGCCAGCAGCCAAGATCTAGGGGCGGTGACAGATACGCAGTATTTT CASSQDLGAVTDTQYF
TRBJ1-2 - TRBD1 TRBV6-5 TGTGCCAGCAGTTACCACACAGGGGGTGGTGGCTACACCTTC CASSYHTGGGGYTF
TRBJ1-1 - - TRBV30 TGTGCCTGGATTAGGAGGAACACTGAAGCTTTCTTT CAWIRRNTEAFF
TRBJ1-3 - TRBD1 TRBV3-1/TRBV3-2 TGTGCCAGCAGCCAAACAGGGGGCTCTGGAAACACCATATATTTT CASSQTGGSGNTIYF
TRBJ1-5 - TRBD1 TRBV3-1/TRBV3-2 TGTGCCAGCAGCCAGAGGACAGGTGGTTGGCCCCAGCATTTT CASSQRTGGWPQHF
TRBJ1-1 - - TRBV5-6 TGTGCCAGCCTTCCCCCCCCGATGTCAGGCAACCGTACTGAAGCTTTCTTT CASLPPPMSGNRTEAFF
TRBJ2-5 - - TRBV27 TGTGCCTCATCAAGGAGAAGAGGAGGGCACTCCGAGACCCAGTACTTC CASSRRRGGHSETQYF
TRBJ2-1 - TRBD2 TRBV19 TGTGCCAGTAGTATCTCCCTAGCGGGAGCACGTGGTGAGCAGTTCTTC CASSISLAGARGEQFF
TRBJ2-3 - TRBD2 TRBV5-1 TGCGCCAGCAGCTCCCAGCGGGGGGGTGCAGATACGCAGTATTTT CASSSQRGGADTQYF
TRBJ1-1 - TRBD1 TRBV6-6 TGTGCCAGCAGTCGACGTCCCGGGACAGGGATGAACACTGAAGCTTTCTTT CASSRRPGTGMNTEAFF
TRBJ2-7 - - TRBV28 TGTGCCAGCAGTTTTCGCCCGGTCTACGAGCAGTACTTC CASSFRPVYEQYF
TRBJ1-3 - - TRBV29-1 TGCAGCGTTGACAGGCTCCCCTCTGGAAACACCATATATTTT CSVDRLPSGNTIYF
TRBJ1-5 - TRBD1 TRBV29-1 TGCAGCGTTGGAACCGGGACAGGGAATCAGCCCCAGCATTTT CSVGTGTGNQPQHF
TRBJ1-2 - TRBD1 TRBV3-1/TRBV3-2 TGTGCCAGCAGCCAAGACTACTTCGGACAGGGACATGGCTACACCTTC CASSQDYFGQGHGYTF
TRBJ2-3 - TRBD2 TRBV7-7 TGTGCTAGCAGCTTGGGGGGGTCAATGTCGGATACGCAGTATTTT CASSLGGSMSDTQYF
TRBJ2-3 - - TRBV5-4 TGTGCCAGCAGCCGCGGTCGGGATACGCAGTATTTT CASSRGRDTQYF
TRBJ2-1 - - TRBV5-4 TGTGCCAGCAGCTTGGACCAGACGGGTAATGAGCAGTTCTTC CASSLDQTGNEQFF
TRBJ1-3 - TRBD1 TRBV11-2 TGTGCCAGCAGCTCCCGGACAGGCGGAAACACCATATATTTT CASSSRTGGNTIYF
TRBJ2-7 - TRBD1 TRBV10-3 TGTGCCATCAGTCTCGCCGAGGGACAGGGGCATCCATACGAGCAGTACTTC CAISLAEGQGHPYEQYF
TRBJ2-1 - TRBD1 TRBV24-1 TGTGCCACCAGTGATAGTCAGGGGGCGGATATCATATACAATGAGCAGTTCTTC CATSDSQGADIIYNEQFF
TRBJ1-1 - TRBD1 TRBV19 TGTGCCACCCGACAGGGGGCGCTCACTGAAGCTTTCTTT CATRQGALTEAFF
TRBJ2-3 - TRBD2 TRBV6-5 TGTGCCAGCAGTTACTCAGGGAGGGCTAGCACAGATACGCAGTATTTT CASSYSGRASTDTQYF
TRBJ2-5 - - TRBV5-4 TGTGCCAGCAGCTTGGCGGGAGTTGAGACCCAGTACTTC CASSLAGVETQYF
TRBJ1-6 - - TRBV9 TGTGCCAGCAGCGCCGGGACACTATTTTCACCCCTCCACTTT CASSAGTLFSPLHF
TRBJ2-7 - TRBD1 TRBV29-1 TGCAGCGCATCCCAACCGGGCGGGACAGGGCCTCTCGAGCAGTACTTC CSASQPGGTGPLEQYF
TRBJ1-1 - - TRBV29-1 TGCAGCGTTGCGGAGGGTACGGGCCCTGAAGCTTTCTTT CSVAEGTGPEAFF
TRBJ2-3 - TRBD1 TRBV15 TGTGCCACCAGGCCGGACAGGGCTTTGACAGATACGCAGTATTTT CATRPDRALTDTQYF
TRBJ2-7 - TRBD2 TRBV6-4 TGTGCCAGCAGTGAAAGGCTAGCGGGAGGGTGCTCCTACGAGCAGTACTTC CASSERLAGGCSYEQYF